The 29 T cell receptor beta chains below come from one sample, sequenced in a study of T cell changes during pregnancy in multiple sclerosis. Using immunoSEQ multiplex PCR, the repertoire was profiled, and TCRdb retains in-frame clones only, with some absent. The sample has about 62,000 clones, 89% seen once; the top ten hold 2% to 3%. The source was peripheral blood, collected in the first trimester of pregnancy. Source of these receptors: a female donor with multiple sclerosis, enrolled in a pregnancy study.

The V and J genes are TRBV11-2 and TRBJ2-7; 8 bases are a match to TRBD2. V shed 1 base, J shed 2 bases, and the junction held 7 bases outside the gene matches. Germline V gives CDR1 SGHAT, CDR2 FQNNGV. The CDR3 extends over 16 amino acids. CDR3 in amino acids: CASSLVEAGEAYEQYF. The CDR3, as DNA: TGTGCCAGCAGCTTAGTTGAAGCGGGAGAGGCCTACGAGCAGTACTTC. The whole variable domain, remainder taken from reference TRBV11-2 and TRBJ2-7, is EAGVAQSPRYKIIEKRQSVAFWCNPISGHATLYWYQQILGQGPKLLIQFQNNGVVDDSQLPKDRFSAERLKGVDSTLKIQPAKLEDSAVYLCASSLVEAGEAYEQYFGPGTRLTVT.

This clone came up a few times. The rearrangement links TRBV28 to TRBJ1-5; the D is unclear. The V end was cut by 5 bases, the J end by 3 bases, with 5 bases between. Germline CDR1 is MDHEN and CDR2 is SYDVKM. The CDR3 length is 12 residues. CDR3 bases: TGTGCCAGCAGTACTACCAATCAGCCCCAGCATTTT. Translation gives CASSTTNQPQHF. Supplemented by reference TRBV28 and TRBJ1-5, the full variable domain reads DVKVTQSSRYLVKRTGEKVFLECVQDMDHENMFWYRQDPGLGLRLIYFSYDVKMKEKGDIPEGYSVSREKKERFSLILESASTNQTSMYLCASSTTNQPQHFGDGTRLSIL.

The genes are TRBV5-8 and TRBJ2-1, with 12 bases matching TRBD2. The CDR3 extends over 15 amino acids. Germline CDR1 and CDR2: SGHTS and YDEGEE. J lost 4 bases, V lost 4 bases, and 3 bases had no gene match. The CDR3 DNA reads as TGTGCCAGCAGCCGCGGACTAGCGGGGTACAATGAGCAGTTCTTC. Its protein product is CASSRGLAGYNEQFF.

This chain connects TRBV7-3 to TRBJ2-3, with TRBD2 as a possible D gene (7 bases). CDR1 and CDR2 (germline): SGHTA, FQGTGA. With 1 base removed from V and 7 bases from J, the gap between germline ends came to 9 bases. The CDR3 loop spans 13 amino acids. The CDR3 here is CASSLKGGNTQYF. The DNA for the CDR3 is TGTGCCAGCAGCTTAAAGGGGGGGAATACGCAGTATTTT.

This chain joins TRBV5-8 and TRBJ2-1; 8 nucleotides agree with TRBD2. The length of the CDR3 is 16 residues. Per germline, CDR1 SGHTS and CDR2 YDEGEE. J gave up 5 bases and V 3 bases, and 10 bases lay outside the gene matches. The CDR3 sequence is CASSSPPGGADNEQFF. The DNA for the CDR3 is TGTGCCAGCAGCTCCCCTCCCGGGGGGGCCGACAATGAGCAGTTCTTC.

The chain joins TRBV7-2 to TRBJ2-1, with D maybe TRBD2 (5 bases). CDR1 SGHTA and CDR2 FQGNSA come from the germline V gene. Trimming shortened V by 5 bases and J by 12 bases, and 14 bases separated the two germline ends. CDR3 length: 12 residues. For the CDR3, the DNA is TGTGCCAGCAGCCTAGGACTGCTCGGGCAGTTCTTC. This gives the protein CASSLGLLGQFF.

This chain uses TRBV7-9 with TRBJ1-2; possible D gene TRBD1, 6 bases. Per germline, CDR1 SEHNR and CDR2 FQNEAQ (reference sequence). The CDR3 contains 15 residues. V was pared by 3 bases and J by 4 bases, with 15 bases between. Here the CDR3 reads CASSLRTVFLYGYTF. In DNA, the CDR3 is TGTGCCAGCAGCTTGAGGACAGTTTTTCTCTATGGCTACACCTTC.

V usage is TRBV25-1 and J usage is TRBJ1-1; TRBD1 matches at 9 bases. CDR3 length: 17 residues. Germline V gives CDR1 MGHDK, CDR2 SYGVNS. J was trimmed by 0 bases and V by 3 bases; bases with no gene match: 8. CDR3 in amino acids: CASSDPQGTGLNTEAFF. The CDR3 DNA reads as TGTGCCAGCAGTGATCCCCAGGGGACAGGGCTGAACACTGAAGCTTTCTTT. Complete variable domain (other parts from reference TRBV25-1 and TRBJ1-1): EADIYQTPRYLVIGTGKKITLECSQTMGHDKMYWYQQDPGMELHLIHYSYGVNSTEKGDLSSESTVSRIRTEHFPLTLESARPSHTSQYLCASSDPQGTGLNTEAFFGQGTRLTVV.

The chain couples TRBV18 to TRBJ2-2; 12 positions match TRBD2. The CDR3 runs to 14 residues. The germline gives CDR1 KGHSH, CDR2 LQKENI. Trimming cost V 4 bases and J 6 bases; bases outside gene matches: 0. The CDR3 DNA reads TGTGCCAGCTCACGACTAGCGGGAGCCGGGGAGCTGTTTTTT. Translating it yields CASSRLAGAGELFF.

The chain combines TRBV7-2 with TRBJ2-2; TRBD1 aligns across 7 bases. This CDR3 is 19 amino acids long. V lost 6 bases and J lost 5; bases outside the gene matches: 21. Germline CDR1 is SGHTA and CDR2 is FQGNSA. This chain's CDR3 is CASSPDLQGPLSATGELFF. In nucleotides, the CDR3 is TGTGCCAGCAGTCCCGACCTACAGGGGCCCCTTTCGGCGACCGGGGAGCTGTTTTTT.

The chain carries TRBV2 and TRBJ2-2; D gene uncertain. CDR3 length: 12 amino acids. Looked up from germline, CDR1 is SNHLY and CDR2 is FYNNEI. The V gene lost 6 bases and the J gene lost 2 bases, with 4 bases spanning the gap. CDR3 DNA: TGTGCCAGCAGATATAACACCGGGGAGCTGTTTTTT. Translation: CASRYNTGELFF.

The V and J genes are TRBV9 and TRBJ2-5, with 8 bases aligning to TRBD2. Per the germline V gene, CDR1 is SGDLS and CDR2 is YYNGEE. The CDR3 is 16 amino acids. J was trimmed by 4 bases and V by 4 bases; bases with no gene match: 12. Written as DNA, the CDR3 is TGTGCCAGCAGCCCGGGGGGGCGCTTGGGGGGAGAGACCCAGTACTTC. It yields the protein CASSPGGRLGGETQYF.

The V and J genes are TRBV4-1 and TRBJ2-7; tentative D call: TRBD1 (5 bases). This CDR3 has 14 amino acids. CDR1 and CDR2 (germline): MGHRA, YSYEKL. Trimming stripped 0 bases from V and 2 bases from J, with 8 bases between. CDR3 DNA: TGCGCCAGCAGCCAAGATCCAGGGCCCTACGAGCAGTACTTC. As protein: CASSQDPGPYEQYF.

In DNA, the CDR3 is TGTGCCACCCGCAAGGGACAGGGGCCTCATGAGACCCAGTACTTC. It is translated as CATRKGQGPHETQYF. The chain employs TRBV10-3 and TRBJ2-5, with 10 nucleotides matching TRBD1. Trimming at V came to 10 bases and at J to 5 bases, leaving 13 bases not matched to a gene. CDR3 length equals 15 residues. The germline gives CDR1 ENHRY, CDR2 SYGVKD.

CDR3 in DNA: TGCGCCAGCAGCGTGGACAGGGAGCAGTTCTTC. It codes for CASSVDREQFF. The chain has TRBV5-1 and TRBJ2-1; 7 nucleotides agree with TRBD1. J was trimmed by 10 bases and V by 4 bases; bases with no gene match: 2. The CDR3 length is 11 residues. Germline-derived CDR1 and CDR2 are SGHRS and YFSETQ.

The chain's CDR3 is CASGPRPAGTSGYNEQFF. CDR3 DNA sequence: TGTGCTAGTGGTCCGCGCCCCGCCGGGACTAGCGGATACAATGAGCAGTTCTTC. The chain has TRBV12-5 and TRBJ2-1, with 11 bases identical to TRBD2. CDR1 LGHNT and CDR2 FRNRAP come from the germline V gene. CDR3 size: 18 residues. The V and J ends lost 5 bases and 4 bases, in that order; junction bases with no gene match: 13.

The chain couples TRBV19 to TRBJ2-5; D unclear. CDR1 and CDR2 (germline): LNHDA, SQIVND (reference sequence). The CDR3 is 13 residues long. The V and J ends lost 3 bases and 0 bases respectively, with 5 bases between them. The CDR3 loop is CASSMTHQETQYF. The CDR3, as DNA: TGTGCCAGTAGTATGACTCACCAAGAGACCCAGTACTTC. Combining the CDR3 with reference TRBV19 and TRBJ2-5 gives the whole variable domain DGGITQSPKYLFRKEGQNVTLSCEQNLNHDAMYWYRQDPGQGLRLIYYSQIVNDFQKGDIAEGYSVSREKKESFPLTVTSAQKNPTAFYLCASSMTHQETQYFGPGTRLLVL.

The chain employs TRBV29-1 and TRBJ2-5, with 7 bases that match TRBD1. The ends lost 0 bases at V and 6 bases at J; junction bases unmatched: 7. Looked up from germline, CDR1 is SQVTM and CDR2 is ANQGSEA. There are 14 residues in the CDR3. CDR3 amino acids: CSVEDRGGRKTQYF. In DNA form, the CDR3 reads TGCAGCGTTGAAGATAGAGGGGGCCGGAAGACCCAGTACTTC.

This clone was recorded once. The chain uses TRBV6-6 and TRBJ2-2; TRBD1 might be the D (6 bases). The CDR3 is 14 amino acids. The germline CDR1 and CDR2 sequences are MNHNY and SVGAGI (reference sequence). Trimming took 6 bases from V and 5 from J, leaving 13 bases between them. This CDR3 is CASRQSGTTGELFF. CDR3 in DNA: TGTGCCAGCAGACAATCCGGGACAACCGGGGAGCTGTTTTTT.

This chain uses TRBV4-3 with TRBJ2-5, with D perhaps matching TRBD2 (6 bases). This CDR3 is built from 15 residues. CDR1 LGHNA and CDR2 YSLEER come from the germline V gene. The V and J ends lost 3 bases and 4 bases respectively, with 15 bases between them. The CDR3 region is CASSQLLGTLETQYF. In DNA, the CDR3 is TGCGCCAGCAGCCAGCTTCTCGGGACTTTAGAGACCCAGTACTTC.

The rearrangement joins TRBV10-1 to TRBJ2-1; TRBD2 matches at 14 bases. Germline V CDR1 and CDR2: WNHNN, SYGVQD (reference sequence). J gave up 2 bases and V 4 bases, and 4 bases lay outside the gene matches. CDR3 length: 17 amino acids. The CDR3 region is CASSGTSGRPPYNEQFF. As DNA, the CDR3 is TGCGCCAGCAGTGGGACTAGCGGGAGGCCCCCCTACAATGAGCAGTTCTTC.

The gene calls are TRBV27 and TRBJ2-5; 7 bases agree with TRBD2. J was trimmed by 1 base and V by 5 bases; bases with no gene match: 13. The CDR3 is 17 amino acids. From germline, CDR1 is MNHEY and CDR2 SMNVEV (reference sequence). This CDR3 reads CASSPGSVAGSQETQYF. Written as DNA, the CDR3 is TGTGCCAGCAGTCCCGGGTCGGTAGCGGGTAGCCAAGAGACCCAGTACTTC.

The CDR3 is CASSLVAGGNEQFF. CDR3 nucleotide sequence: TGTGCCAGCAGCCTGGTAGCGGGGGGCAATGAGCAGTTCTTC. The chain is built from TRBV11-3 and TRBJ2-1, with 10 bases matching TRBD2. The V and J ends lost 5 bases and 6 bases, in that order; junction bases with no gene match: 4. Germline-derived CDR1 and CDR2 are SGHNT and YENEEA. The CDR3 spans 14 residues. Full variable domain (outside the CDR3, taken from reference TRBV11-3 and TRBJ2-1): EAGVVQSPRYKIIEKKQPVAFWCNPISGHNTLYWYLQNLGQGPELLIRYENEEAVDDSQLPKDRFSAERLKGVDSTLKIQPAELGDSAVYLCASSLVAGGNEQFFGPGTRLTVL.

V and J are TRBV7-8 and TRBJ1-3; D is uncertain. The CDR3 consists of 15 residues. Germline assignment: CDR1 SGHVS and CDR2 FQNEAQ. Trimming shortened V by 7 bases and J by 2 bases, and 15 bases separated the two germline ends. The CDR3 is CASTRSILAGNTIYF. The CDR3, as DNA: TGTGCCAGCACCCGTTCGATTTTAGCTGGAAACACCATATATTTT.

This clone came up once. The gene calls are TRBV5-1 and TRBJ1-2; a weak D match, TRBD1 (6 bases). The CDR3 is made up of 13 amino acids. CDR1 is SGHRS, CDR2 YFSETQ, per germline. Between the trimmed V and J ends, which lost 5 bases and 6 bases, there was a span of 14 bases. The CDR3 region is CASSFGQSDGYTF. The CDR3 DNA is TGCGCCAGCAGTTTCGGACAGTCCGATGGCTACACCTTC.

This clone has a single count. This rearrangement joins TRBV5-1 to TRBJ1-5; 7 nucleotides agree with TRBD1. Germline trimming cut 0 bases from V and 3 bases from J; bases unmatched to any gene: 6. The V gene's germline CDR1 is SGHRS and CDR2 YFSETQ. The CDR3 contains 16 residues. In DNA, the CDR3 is TGCGCCAGCAGCTTGGGTGGGGGACAGACCAATCAGCCCCAGCATTTT. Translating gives CASSLGGGQTNQPQHF.

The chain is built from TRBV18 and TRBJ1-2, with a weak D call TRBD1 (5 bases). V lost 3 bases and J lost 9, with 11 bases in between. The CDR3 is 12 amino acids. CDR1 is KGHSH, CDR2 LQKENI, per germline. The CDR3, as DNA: TGTGCCAGCTCACCCGAAGCAGGGCGCTACACCTTC. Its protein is CASSPEAGRYTF.

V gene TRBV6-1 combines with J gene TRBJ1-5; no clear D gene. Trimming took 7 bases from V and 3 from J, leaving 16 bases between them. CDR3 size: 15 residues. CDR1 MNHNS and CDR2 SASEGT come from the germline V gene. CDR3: CASIVVGESNQPQHF. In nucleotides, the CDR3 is TGTGCCAGCATTGTAGTTGGGGAGTCCAATCAGCCCCAGCATTTT.

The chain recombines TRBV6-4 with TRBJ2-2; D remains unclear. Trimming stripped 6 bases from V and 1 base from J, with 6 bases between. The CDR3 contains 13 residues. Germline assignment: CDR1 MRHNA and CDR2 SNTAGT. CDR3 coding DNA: TGTGCCAGCAGCTCAGAGAACACCGGGGAGCTGTTTTTT. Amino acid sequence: CASSSENTGELFF.